The following is a T cell receptor (beta chain) sequence with its context. Ophthalmopathy cases met thresholds of Clinical Activity Score at least 3, NOSPECS grade at least 4 and duration under 3 months. Researchers barred patients who had uncontrolled infection, other autoimmune disease, pregnancy or lactation. These data originate in a study of T cells in Graves' hyperthyroidism and ophthalmopathy. The germline gives CDR1 SGHNT, CDR2 YENEEA. This CDR3 has 15 residues. V lost 1 base, J lost 1 base, and 1 base stayed unmatched. Amplification yielded TCR beta CDR3 regions, with RNA transcripts as the source. Carried out on the TCR CDR3, a first-round RT-PCR used the HTBI primer set. TCRdb re-called the multiplex PCR reads with MiXCR, one entry per CDR3 protein. Seen here are about 640,000 distinct CDR3 sequences, around 13% observed once, and the top ten hold roughly an eighth.

The clonotype was recovered from a woman aged 45-65 years with Graves' ophthalmopathy. The sequenced sample consisted of blood. The V gene is TRBV11-3, the J gene TRBJ2-3; 8 positions match TRBD2. The CDR3 here is CASSLGREGTDTQYF. Here the CDR3 DNA reads TGTGCCAGCAGCTTAGGGCGGGAGGGCACAGATACGCAGTATTTT.